This paragraph covers one T cell receptor beta chain sequence. Authors' processing steps: After removing out-of-frame reads, approximately 2 million distinct TCRbeta sequences remained. Repertoires were generated with immunoSEQ multiplex PCR, while TCRdb's copy carries only in-frame clones and drops some. V and J calls and clone size come straight from that table; D and trimming were deduced from the DNA. The sample includes some 87,000 clones, 75% to 85% seen only once; the top ten take roughly 4%. Single viable CD3+CD4+CD8-CD45RO+ cells were sorted as the memory CD4+ T cells. V gave up 5 bases and J gave up 6 bases, with 23 bases separating them. The germline V gene has CDR1 SGHAT and CDR2 FQNNGV. CDR3 length: 17 amino acids. The record originates from a study of memory CD4+ T cells and cytomegalovirus serostatus.

This rearrangement joins TRBV11-2 to TRBJ2-1; D is unresolved. Input material: memory CD4+ T cells from blood. The sequence was collected from an adult in good health and CMV-seropositive. The CDR3 reads CASSICLRNSYCNEQFF. The DNA for the CDR3 is TGTGCCAGCAGCATTTGCCTCCGGAACAGCTATTGCAATGAGCAGTTCTTC.